The 8 T cell receptor beta chains below were found in one sample sequenced in a study of post-analysis software for immune sequencing data. What these receptors recognize is not known. Study observations and caveats: Patients carried roughly 5 TRBV segments more frequently than controls did, and TRBV5-6, TRBV5-1 and TRBV20-1 were among them.

cDNA libraries for TCR beta contained unique molecular identifiers. TCRdb called the PCR reads again in MiXCR, with one record for every CDR3 protein. The sample holds 650,000 to 850,000 distinct CDR3 sequences; 53% are singletons and the top ten take approximately 4.5%. The sequenced material came from blood. The source of these receptors is a girl between 5 and 17 years old with multiple sclerosis.

In DNA form, the CDR3 reads TGTGCCAGCAGCCATTCGACAGGAGAAGCTTTCTTT. Translated, it gives CASSHSTGEAFF. This sequence joins TRBV3-1 and TRBJ1-1; D might be TRBD1 (6 bases). The CDR3 covers 12 residues. The ends were cut back, 3 bases at V and 8 bases at J, with 10 bases in the middle. Germline V CDR1 and CDR2: LGHDT, YNNKEL (reference sequence).

This chain links TRBV29-1 with TRBJ1-4; possible D gene TRBD1, 5 bases. CDR3 length: 14 amino acids. Trimming left V 6 bases short and J 7 bases short, with 18 bases between. Germline assignment: CDR1 SQVTM and CDR2 ANQGSEA. The CDR3 nucleotides read TGCAGCGTCCTCCCGGGATCCGGGGGTGAAAAACTGTTTTTT. Its translation is CSVLPGSGGEKLFF.

This clonotype has more than one count but fewer than ten. The chain employs TRBV5-1 and TRBJ2-5; tentative D call: TRBD2 (7 bases). The V gene lost 0 bases and the J gene lost 13 bases, with 19 bases spanning the gap. The CDR3 covers 14 residues. Germline V gene data show CDR1 as SGHRS and CDR2 as YFSETQ. For the CDR3, the DNA is TGCGCCAGCAGCTTGGGCCCGACTAGCAGGGGACTGTACTTC. Its protein is CASSLGPTSRGLYF.

The rearrangement uses TRBV4-1 and TRBJ2-7; D may be TRBD2 (5 bases). The germline V gene has CDR1 MGHRA and CDR2 YSYEKL. The CDR3 totals 13 residues. Trimming took off 4 bases at V and 2 bases at J, with 9 bases between the two ends. The CDR3 DNA sequence: TGCGCCAGCAGCCCACACGGGGCCTACGAGCAGTACTTC. Its translation: CASSPHGAYEQYF.

The chain is built from TRBV7-8 and TRBJ2-7; no firm D call. Trimming shortened V by 5 bases and J by 5 bases, and 16 bases separated the two germline ends. Germline V gene lookup returns CDR1 SGHVS and CDR2 FQNEAQ. The CDR3 has 14 residues. The CDR3 nucleotides read TGTGCCAGCAGCCAATCATTAGATGTCAACGAGCAGTACTTC. Encoded protein: CASSQSLDVNEQYF. The full variable domain, in which reference TRBV7-8 and TRBJ2-7 provide the parts outside the CDR3, is GAGVSQSPRYKVAKRGQDVALRCDPISGHVSLFWYQQALGQGPEFLTYFQNEAQLDKSGLPSDRFFAERPEGSVSTLKIQRTQQEDSAVYLCASSQSLDVNEQYFGPGTRLTVT.

J is TRBJ2-1 and V is TRBV12-3 or TRBV12-4, with a weak D call TRBD1 (5 bases). Trimming stripped 5 bases from V and 6 bases from J, with 17 bases between. The CDR3 contains 15 residues. CDR3 sequence: CASSRRSRVGNEQFF. CDR3 bases: TGTGCCAGCAGTCGGCGGTCCAGGGTTGGCAATGAGCAGTTCTTC.

About this clonotype itself: The conserved closing phenylalanine or tryptophan is absent in this CDR3, likely reflecting a read error. The J gene is TRBJ2-1, the V gene TRBV9; unclear D gene. In germline, CDR1 is SGDLS, CDR2 YYNGEE. The CDR3 has 13 amino acids. Trimming stripped 8 bases from V and 7 bases from J, with 16 bases between. Here the CDR3 reads CASSNYMGNEQFV. The DNA for the CDR3 is TGTGCCAGTTCGAACTATATGGGAAATGAGCAGTTCGTC.

CDR3 coding DNA: TGCAGTGCTCCCCGTGAGGGGAGGAATGGCTACACCTTC. Protein: CSAPREGRNGYTF. The genes are TRBV20-1 and TRBJ1-2, with a possible D match to TRBD1 (5 bases). V lost 5 bases to trimming and J lost 6 bases, with 16 bases between them. CDR1 and CDR2 (germline): DFQATT, SNEGSKA (reference sequence). The CDR3 length is 13 residues.